This T cell receptor beta chain was profiled in a study of blood T cell repertoires in COVID-19 (dated by TCRdb to the early 2020s). In the study overall: The collaborator samples originated in the United States, Italy and Spain and spanned the acute and convalescent phases of COVID-19. Where available, HLA class I and class II types were taken from metadata supplied by the sample provider and were not determined by assay-based typing. A freely available public database, intended as a resource for researchers studying the immune response to SARS-CoV-2, is where the repertoires were released. Subjects who had been exposed to COVID-19, were actively infected with it, or had recovered from it provided the deeply sampled blood TCRbeta repertoires that made up the dataset. The prospective study material was composed of cDNA or gDNA derived from T cells, B-cell-depleted T cells, or PBMCs. Samples came from the ongoing ImmuneRACE study (first 160 participants) plus 1,254 subjects from 6 global collaborators. A de-identified subject ID, COVID-19 status, age in years and sex were almost always included in the sample metadata. Results and caveats for the whole study, not just this receptor: Clinical and demographic metadata were provided uncurated, with the amount varying by source and participant.

Collaborating institutions collected whole blood in K2EDTA tubes following their own protocols. For TCRbeta analysis, collaborators shipped samples as frozen whole blood, isolated PBMCs, or DNA extracted from either of those sample types. For this clone: Its antigen remains undetermined. The record has no base qualities; no much larger clone is one base away.

The immunoSEQ Assay, a bias-controlled multiplex PCR, was used to amplify TCRbeta CDR3 regions from genomic DNA. On the authors' methods: Nucleated cell counts per sample were estimated from amplification of reference gene primers within the assay. To quantify the absolute abundance of each unique TCRbeta CDR3 rearrangement, sequence reads were collapsed and filtered. For each sample, productive Simpson clonality was calculated as the square root of Simpson's diversity index over productive rearrangements. Imported from immuneACCESS, the table was reduced by TCRdb to in-frame sequences with V and J called. These copies leave out some clones; in studies compared against another copy, an unresolved V gene accounts for under half, and the cause of the remainder is not known. V, J and clone size were drawn from that table, and D and trimming were deduced from the DNA. The sample table contains 210,000 or so clones; only one count was recorded for about 88% of them. In total, the top ten clones hold 1.5% to 2% of the sample.

This TCR came from a middle-aged man with active or convalescent COVID-19. The specimen was peripheral blood.

The CDR3 is CASSSRTSGSLNEQFF. The nucleotides are TGTGCCAGCAGCTCTAGGACTAGCGGGAGTTTAAATGAGCAGTTCTTC. This chain is built from TRBV7-6 and TRBJ2-1, with 13 middle bases fitting TRBD2. The germline V gene yields SGHVS for CDR1 and FNYEAQ for CDR2. Here V drops 4 bases and J drops 7 bases, and the junction holds 7 bases not matched to any gene. The CDR3 goes from the cysteine to the phenylalanine over 16 residues. Only the CDR3 DNA stays, 48 bases, in frame from base 1.